Each of the 3 T cell receptor beta chains below was sequenced from the same sample in a study of Graves' ophthalmopathy and Graves' hyperthyroidism. Amplified TCR beta CDR3 regions were obtained using RNA transcripts as template. HTBI-primed RT-PCR formed the first round, and a multiplex PCR formed the second. TCRdb re-derived calls from the multiplex PCR reads in MiXCR, one entry per CDR3 protein. In the table there are hundreds of thousands of distinct CDR3 sequences, about two fifths of which are singletons. The sequenced material came from peripheral blood. These TCRs come from an adult man with Graves' ophthalmopathy.

This clonotype was counted at least ten times. V usage is TRBV10-3 and J usage is TRBJ2-5; D possibly corresponds to TRBD2 (6 bases). The CDR3 covers 14 residues. The germline V gene has CDR1 ENHRY and CDR2 SYGVKD. Trimming pared 6 bases from V and 4 bases from J, leaving 15 bases between. The CDR3 DNA follows: TGTGCCATCAGCTCCACGGGGGTCGGAGAGACCCAGTACTTC. It encodes CAISSTGVGETQYF.

This clonotype showed up many times. The J gene is TRBJ2-2, the V gene TRBV29-1, with 9 bases lining up with TRBD1. The CDR3 consists of 13 residues. The J segment lost 8 bases and the V segment lost 6 bases, leaving 7 bases of the junction unmatched. Per germline, CDR1 SQVTM and CDR2 ANQGSEA. Written as DNA, the CDR3 is TGCAGCGTACTGGGACAGGGAGCGGGGGAGCTGTTTTTT. It encodes CSVLGQGAGELFF.

The chain uses TRBV7-8 and TRBJ1-5; D possibly corresponds to TRBD1 (5 bases). Germline V gives CDR1 SGHVS, CDR2 FQNEAQ. The CDR3 is 15 residues long. V dropped 1 base and J dropped 7 bases, with 14 bases sitting between them. The CDR3 nucleotides read TGTGCCAGCAGCTTAGACGGCCGGGGGTGGCAGCCCCAGCATTTT. Its protein product is CASSLDGRGWQPQHF.